The 15 T cell receptor beta chains listed next were all sequenced from one sample in a study of T cells in localized non-small cell lung cancer. TCRdb's table, derived via immunoSEQ multiplex PCR, lists solely in-frame clones and lacks some. The sample holds some 22,000 clones, more than 85% seen once. The sequencing here drew on peripheral blood, taken before any cancer treatment. The receptor set was obtained from an older male donor with stage I squamous cell lung carcinoma.

This clone was detected only a few times. Other nucleotide sequences from this sample produce the same CDR3. V usage is TRBV29-1 and J usage is TRBJ1-2, with 9 positions matching TRBD1. CDR3 length: 12 amino acids. Germline values: CDR1 SQVTM, CDR2 ANQGSEA. The junction had 6 bases not matched to a gene; V was cut back by 5 bases and J by 8 bases. CDR3 sequence: CSVSQGARGYTF. In DNA form, the CDR3 reads TGCAGCGTTTCACAGGGGGCGCGCGGCTACACCTTC.

The chain links TRBV5-1 to TRBJ2-5; 8 nucleotides line up with TRBD1. Trimming removed 7 bases from V and 3 bases from J; junction bases left unmatched: 8. In germline, CDR1 is SGHRS, CDR2 YFSETQ. The CDR3 covers 14 residues. CDR3 in amino acids: CASAHTGGKETQYF. Written as DNA, the CDR3 is TGCGCCAGCGCCCACACAGGGGGGAAAGAGACCCAGTACTTC.

This clone was seen a few times. V and J are TRBV5-6 and TRBJ2-1, with 8 positions matching TRBD2. The CDR3 sequence is 15 residues long. From germline, CDR1 is SGHDT and CDR2 YYEEEE. V dropped 4 bases and J dropped 1; count of bases not matched to a gene: 4. The DNA of the CDR3 is TGTGCCAGCAGCCCTAAGCGGGAGTCCTACAATGAGCAGTTCTTC. This translates into CASSPKRESYNEQFF.

The chain couples TRBV5-1 to TRBJ2-3, with D maybe TRBD1 (5 bases). V lost 4 bases, J lost 0 bases, and 12 bases lay in between. The CDR3 loop spans 15 amino acids. Germline V gene data show CDR1 as SGHRS and CDR2 as YFSETQ. The CDR3 bases are TGCGCCAGCAGCAGAGACAGCACTAGCACAGATACGCAGTATTTT. Encoded protein: CASSRDSTSTDTQYF.

This chain connects TRBV9 to TRBJ1-1; D unresolved. CDR1 and CDR2 (germline): SGDLS, YYNGEE. Trimming took off 0 bases at V and 5 bases at J, with 8 bases between the two ends. The CDR3 loop spans 13 amino acids. CDR3: CASSVVGRTEAFF. Here the CDR3 DNA reads TGTGCCAGCAGCGTAGTAGGGAGAACTGAAGCTTTCTTT.

This clone has just a few counts. The chain joins TRBV20-1 to TRBJ1-1; a weak D match, TRBD1 (6 bases). The CDR3 spans 11 residues. Trimming took off 3 bases at V and 8 bases at J, with 10 bases between the two ends. Germline CDR1 is DFQATT and CDR2 is SNEGSKA (reference sequence). The CDR3 DNA is TGCAGTGCTAGTGGACAGACGGAAGCTTTCTTT. Its protein is CSASGQTEAFF.

This chain uses TRBV2 with TRBJ1-5; a weak D match, TRBD1 (6 bases). CDR1 SNHLY and CDR2 FYNNEI come from the germline V gene. The V end was cut by 0 bases, the J end by 7 bases, with 13 bases between. The length of the CDR3 is 15 residues. CDR3 nucleotide sequence: TGTGCCAGCAGTGAAGCGGGGGGCGTAAGGCAGCCCCAGCATTTT. Translating gives CASSEAGGVRQPQHF.

The chain is built from TRBV27 and TRBJ1-2; a weak D match, TRBD1 (6 bases). The V and J ends lost 5 bases and 6 bases respectively, with 13 bases between them. This CDR3 comprises 13 residues. Germline values: CDR1 MNHEY, CDR2 SMNVEV (reference sequence). The CDR3: CASSPRGRNGYTF. The CDR3 DNA sequence: TGTGCCAGCAGTCCTAGGGGGAGGAATGGCTACACCTTC.

The genes are TRBV10-3 and TRBJ1-4, with TRBD1 matching 11 bases. This CDR3 has 13 amino acids. J gave up 8 bases and V 11 bases, and 7 bases lay outside the gene matches. The germline V gene encodes CDR1 ENHRY and CDR2 SYGVKD. The CDR3 here is CAVRDRGGEKLFF. In DNA form, the CDR3 reads TGTGCCGTTAGGGACAGGGGGGGAGAAAAACTGTTTTTT.

The chain is built from TRBV5-4 and TRBJ2-3; 12 bases match TRBD2. The germline CDR1 and CDR2 sequences are SGHNT and YYREEE (reference sequence). There are 17 residues in the CDR3. Unmatched junction bases numbered 11, after V lost 6 bases and J lost 3 bases. CDR3 sequence reads: CASTGRTSGIPTDTQYF. CDR3 DNA: TGTGCCAGCACCGGTAGGACTAGCGGGATCCCGACAGATACGCAGTATTTT.

The rearrangement joins TRBV5-4 to TRBJ1-1, with unresolved D. Germline CDR1 reads SGHNT; CDR2 reads YYREEE (reference sequence). Trimming took 0 bases from V and 5 from J, leaving 14 bases between them. The CDR3 is 15 amino acids. CDR3 coding DNA: TGTGCCAGCAGCTTGGGGGGAGAGAGTAGGACTGAAGCTTTCTTT. Translation gives CASSLGGESRTEAFF.

This sequence joins TRBV6-6 and TRBJ1-2; D may be TRBD1 (5 bases). The CDR3 totals 14 residues. Between the trimmed V and J ends, which lost 5 bases and 5 bases, there was a span of 15 bases. CDR1 is MNHNY and CDR2 is SVGAGI in the germline V gene (reference sequence). The CDR3 DNA follows: TGTGCCAGCAGTAGGGACGGGGAGAGATATGGCTACACCTTC. Its protein product is CASSRDGERYGYTF.

CDR3 in amino acids: CASYGGGPEPQYF. DNA for the CDR3: TGTGCCAGCTACGGGGGCGGTCCCGAGCCCCAGTACTTC. V and J are TRBV2 and TRBJ2-5; possibly TRBD1 or TRBD2 for D (6 bases each). CDR1 and CDR2 (germline): SNHLY, FYNNEI. CDR3 length: 13 residues. The V end lost 8 bases, the J end lost 9 bases, and 19 bases lay between the germline ends.

The chain carries TRBV9 and TRBJ2-1; 8 bases are shared with TRBD2. This CDR3 comprises 14 residues. Germline CDR1 is SGDLS and CDR2 is YYNGEE. The V and J ends lost 0 bases and 10 bases, in that order; junction bases with no gene match: 6. Here the CDR3 DNA reads TGTGCCAGCAGCGTAGGCGGACTAGCACGGGAGCAGTTCTTC. Encoded protein: CASSVGGLAREQFF.

The chain combines TRBV11-3 with TRBJ2-2, with D possibly being TRBD2 (7 bases). Per germline, CDR1 SGHNT and CDR2 YENEEA. The CDR3 consists of 16 residues. V lost 5 bases and J 6 bases, leaving 19 bases between the germline ends. CDR3 nucleotide sequence: TGTGCCAGCAGCCGCGGGGGCGGAGTCGAGGCCGGGGAGCTGTTTTTT. Protein: CASSRGGGVEAGELFF.